The clone carrying this TCR beta chain is a singleton in its sample. What it recognizes is unknown. The source of the sample is a study of T cell responses to AZD1222 COVID-19 vaccine. Study results and limitations: Scientists sampled the repertoires only once the peak T cell response had passed.

Assay used: immunoSEQ multiplex PCR; TCRdb lists only in-frame clones, some missing. The sample yields some 170,000 clones, more than 85% seen once. The source material was peripheral blood, sampled on day 0 of AZD1222 vaccination. The clonotype comes from an adult in good health.

The CDR3 here is CASSSQGGINTEAFF. CDR3 nucleotide sequence: TGTGCCAGCAGCTCCCAGGGAGGGATCAACACTGAAGCTTTCTTT. The rearrangement uses TRBV6-2 or TRBV6-3 and TRBJ1-1, with D perhaps matching TRBD1 (5 bases). From germline, CDR1 is MNHEY and CDR2 SVGEGT. The CDR3 runs to 15 residues. V lost 6 bases and J lost 2, with 16 bases in between.